This entry concerns a single T cell receptor beta chain. Its antigen is unidentified. CDR3 length: 12 amino acids. V gave up 7 bases and J gave up 8 bases, with 12 bases separating them. UMIs were added to TCR cDNA along with a universal primer site when it was made by 5'RACE template switching. MiXCR, run by TCRdb on the 5' RACE reads, gives a single entry per CDR3 protein. The sample lists roughly 500,000 distinct CDR3 sequences; over 15% were seen once. This specimen belongs to a study of T cells after yellow fever vaccination. Study-level results: Reappearing after the booster were most of the clones from primary vaccination (around 95% CD4, approximately 88% CD8).

The J gene is TRBJ2-1, the V gene TRBV12-3 or TRBV12-4; no firm D call. This sequence was found in a man aged 25-45 years who received the YFV17D yellow fever vaccine. Sequenced here: PBMCs, sampled 15 days after the yellow fever booster vaccination. Here the CDR3 reads CASNSFGHEQFF. CDR3 sequence (DNA): TGTGCCAGCAATTCTTTTGGCCATGAGCAGTTCTTC.